This TCR beta chain was identified in a study of radiation and T cells in renal cell carcinoma (dated by TCRdb to the early 2020s). General notes on the study: The samples were drawn from a clinical trial, where primary renal cell carcinomas were treated with 15 Gy of stereotactic body radiation therapy and then removed by nephrectomy 4 weeks afterward. A total of 50 or so samples underwent TCR beta sequencing, made up of 25 or so tumors and roughly 27 peripheral blood samples. In the 53 samples combined, fewer than 5 million unique CDR3 nucleotide sequences were found, encoding 3,000,000 or so unique CDR3 amino acid sequences.

Following the manufacturer's recommendations, the immunoSEQ kit was used to generate TCR beta libraries from genomic DNA. Library preparation used a first multiplex PCR with proprietary primers, then a second PCR adding unique barcodes, with bead cleanups after each round. Each sample batch included a kit-provided positive control reaction and a negative control reaction. The final libraries underwent checking on an Agilent 4200 TapeStation D1000 ScreenTape, volumetric pooling, and quantification by qPCR. Sequencing was performed on an Illumina NextSeq500 using a MidOutput 150-cycle cartridge, with 156 Read1 cycles, 15 Index1 cycles, and the kit custom primers. The pooled library was loaded at 0.75 to 1 pM, and about 20% PhiX control was spiked in. Per the authors' processing: Vendor-processed data were analyzed in R, with a clonotype defined as all T cells sharing the same CDR3 nucleotide sequence. For clone abundance analyses, frequencies were normalized to the 10,000 most abundant clones per sample. Before analysis, public T cell clones were removed, and these numbered fewer than six per sample on average. Tumor-enriched clonotypes and baseline blood-enriched clonotypes were defined as those with an abundance difference of at least 32-fold between compartments. A beta-binomial differential abundance model was applied to find clonotypes that expanded or contracted between blood time points. Similarity between tumor and blood repertoires was quantified using the Baroni-Urbani and Buser coefficient, and groups were compared with two-tailed Wilcoxon tests in R. TCRdb holds this immuneACCESS table with in-frame rearrangements only. Some clones are missing; in checked studies, unresolved V genes explain under half, and the rest has no known cause. D and trimming come from the DNA, and the V and J calls and clone size come from that table. The sample yields tens of thousands of clones; 65% to 90% were counted once. Of the sample, 20% to 25% falls within the top ten clones.

In regard to this clone: Its binding antigen is unknown. There are no base qualities to consult, and no much larger clone falls within one base.

Study-wide findings and limitations: Dynamics of the blood repertoire were not tracked past 4 weeks after treatment. With a single-armed trial design, the study had no way to address how radiation dose or scheduling affects the TCR repertoire. In blood, the top tumor clonotypes increased between baseline and 2 weeks post-radiation and then shrank by 4 weeks, which suggests that tumor-resident clones expanded only transiently. Because pretreatment tumor biopsies were not available, the baseline intratumoral presence of clonotypes could not be determined.

Taken with the paper, the label for time point translates to: blood 2 weeks post-SBRT. What this sample's treatment or condition label stands for: 15 Gy SBRT to primary tumor, nephrectomy 4 weeks later. To follow tumor-enriched clonotypes, serial peripheral blood was collected from radiation-treated patients at baseline and at 2 weeks and 4 weeks after SBRT. Every patient's renal cell carcinoma showed clear cell pathology. The QIAamp DNA Blood Mini Kit (Qiagen) was used to prepare genomic DNA for TCR sequencing. The analyses included just those samples that passed every quality control check. This sequence originates from a woman between 45 and 65 years old with renal cell carcinoma. Sequencing was performed on blood, taken from a patient whose treatment included radiotherapy and nephrectomy.

The DNA reads TGCGCCAGCAGCCAAGACCACCGGGACAGGGGGATCGCTTTCTTT. Translated, this is CASSQDHRDRGIAFF. Recombination joined TRBV4-3 with TRBJ1-1; 11 central nucleotides agree with TRBD1. Its CDR3 holds 15 amino acids, cysteine through phenylalanine. Of all the DNA, just the CDR3 is kept, 45 bases in frame from base 1. The germline V gene supplies CDR1 LGHNA and CDR2 YSLEER. V has 0 bases trimmed and J has 11 bases trimmed; junction bases matching no gene number 8.